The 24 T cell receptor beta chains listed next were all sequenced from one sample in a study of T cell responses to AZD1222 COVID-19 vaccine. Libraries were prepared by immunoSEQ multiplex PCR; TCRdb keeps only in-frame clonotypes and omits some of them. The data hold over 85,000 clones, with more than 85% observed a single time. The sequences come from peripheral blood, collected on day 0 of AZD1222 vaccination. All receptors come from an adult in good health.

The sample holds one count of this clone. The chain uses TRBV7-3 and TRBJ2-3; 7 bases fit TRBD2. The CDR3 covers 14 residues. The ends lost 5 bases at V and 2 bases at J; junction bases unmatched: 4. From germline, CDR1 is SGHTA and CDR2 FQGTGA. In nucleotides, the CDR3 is TGTGCCAGCAGCCGACTAGCAACCACAGATACGCAGTATTTT. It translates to CASSRLATTDTQYF.

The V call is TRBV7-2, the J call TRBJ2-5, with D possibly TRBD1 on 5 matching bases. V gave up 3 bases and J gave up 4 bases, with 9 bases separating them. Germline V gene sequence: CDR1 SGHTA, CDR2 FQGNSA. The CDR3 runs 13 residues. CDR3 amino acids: CASSFQGRETQYF. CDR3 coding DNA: TGTGCCAGCAGCTTCCAGGGAAGAGAGACCCAGTACTTC.

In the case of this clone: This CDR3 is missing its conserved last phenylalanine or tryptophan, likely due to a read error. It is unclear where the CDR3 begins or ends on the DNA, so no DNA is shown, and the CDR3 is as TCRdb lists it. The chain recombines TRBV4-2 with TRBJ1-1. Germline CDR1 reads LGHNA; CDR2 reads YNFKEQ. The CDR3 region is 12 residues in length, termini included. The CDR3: CASSQEGRSVDL.

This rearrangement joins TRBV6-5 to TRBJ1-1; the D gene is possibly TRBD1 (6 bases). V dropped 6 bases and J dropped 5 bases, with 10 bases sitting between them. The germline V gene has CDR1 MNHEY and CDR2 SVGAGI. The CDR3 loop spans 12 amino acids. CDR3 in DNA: TGTGCCAGCAGCCAGGACAGTACTGAAGCTTTCTTT. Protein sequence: CASSQDSTEAFF.

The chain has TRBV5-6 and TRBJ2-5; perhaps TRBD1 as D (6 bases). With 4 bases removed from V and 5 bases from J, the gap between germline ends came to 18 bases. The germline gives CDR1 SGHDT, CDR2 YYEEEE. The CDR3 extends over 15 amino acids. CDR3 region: CASSHQSGAWETQYF. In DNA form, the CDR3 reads TGTGCCAGCAGCCATCAATCAGGGGCCTGGGAGACCCAGTACTTC.

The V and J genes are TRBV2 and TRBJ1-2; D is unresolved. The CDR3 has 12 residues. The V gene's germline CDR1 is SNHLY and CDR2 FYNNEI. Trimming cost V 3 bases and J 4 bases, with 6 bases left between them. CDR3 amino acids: CASSDRRYGYTF. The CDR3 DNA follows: TGTGCCAGCAGTGACAGGCGCTATGGCTACACCTTC.

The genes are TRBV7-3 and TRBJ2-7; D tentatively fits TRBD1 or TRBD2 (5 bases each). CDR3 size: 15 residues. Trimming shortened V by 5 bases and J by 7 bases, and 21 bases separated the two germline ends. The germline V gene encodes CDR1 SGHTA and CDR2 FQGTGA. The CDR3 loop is CASSTQPRGSGEQYF. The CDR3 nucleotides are TGTGCCAGCAGCACCCAGCCCCGGGGCTCGGGGGAGCAGTACTTC.

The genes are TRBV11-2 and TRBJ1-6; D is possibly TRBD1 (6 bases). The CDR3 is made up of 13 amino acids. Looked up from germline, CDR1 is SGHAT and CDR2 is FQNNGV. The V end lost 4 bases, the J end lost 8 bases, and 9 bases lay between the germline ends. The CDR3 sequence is CASSSYRDSPLHF. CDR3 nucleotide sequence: TGTGCCAGCAGCTCCTACAGGGATTCACCCCTCCACTTT.

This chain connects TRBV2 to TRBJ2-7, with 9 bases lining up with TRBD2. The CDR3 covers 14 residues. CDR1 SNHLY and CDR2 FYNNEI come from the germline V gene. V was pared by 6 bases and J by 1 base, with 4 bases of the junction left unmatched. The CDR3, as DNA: TGTGCCAGCAGGGACAGCGGGGGGTCCTACGAGCAGTACTTC. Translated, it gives CASRDSGGSYEQYF. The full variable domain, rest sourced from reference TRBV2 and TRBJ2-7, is EPEVTQTPSHQVTQMGQEVILRCVPISNHLYFYWYRQILGQKVEFLVSFYNNEISEKSEIFDDQFSVERPDGSNFTLKIRSTKLEDSAMYFCASRDSGGSYEQYFGPGTRLTVT.

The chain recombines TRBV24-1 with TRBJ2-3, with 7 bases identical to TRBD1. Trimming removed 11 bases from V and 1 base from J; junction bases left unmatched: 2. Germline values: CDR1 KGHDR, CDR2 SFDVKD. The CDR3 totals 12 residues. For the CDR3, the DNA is TGTGCCATCCAGGGGGGCACAGATACGCAGTATTTT. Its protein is CAIQGGTDTQYF.

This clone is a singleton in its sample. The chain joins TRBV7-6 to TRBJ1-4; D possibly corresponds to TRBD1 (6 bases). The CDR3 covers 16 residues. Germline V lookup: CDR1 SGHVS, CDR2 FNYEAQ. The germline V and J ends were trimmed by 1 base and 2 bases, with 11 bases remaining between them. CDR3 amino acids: CASSLGPGATNEKLFF. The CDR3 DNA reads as TGTGCCAGCAGCTTAGGCCCGGGGGCGACTAATGAAAAACTGTTTTTT. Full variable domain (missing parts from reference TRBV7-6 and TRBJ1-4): GAGVSQSPRYKVTKRGQDVALRCDPISGHVSLYWYRQALGQGPEFLTYFNYEAQQDKSGLPNDRFSAERPEGSISTLTIQRTEQRDSAMYRCASSLGPGATNEKLFFGSGTQLSVL.

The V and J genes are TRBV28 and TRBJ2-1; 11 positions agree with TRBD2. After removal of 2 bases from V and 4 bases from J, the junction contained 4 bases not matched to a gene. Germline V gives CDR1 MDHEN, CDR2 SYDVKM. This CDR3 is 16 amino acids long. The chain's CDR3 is CASSLPSGGTYNEQFF. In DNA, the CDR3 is TGTGCCAGCAGTTTACCTAGCGGGGGGACATACAATGAGCAGTTCTTC.

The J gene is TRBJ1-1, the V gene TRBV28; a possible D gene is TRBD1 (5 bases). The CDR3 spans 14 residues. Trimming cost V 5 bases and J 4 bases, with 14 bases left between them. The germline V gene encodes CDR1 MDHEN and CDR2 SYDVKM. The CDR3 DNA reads TGTGCCAGCAGTCCCTCCAGGGCCTTCACTGAAGCTTTCTTT. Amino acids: CASSPSRAFTEAFF.

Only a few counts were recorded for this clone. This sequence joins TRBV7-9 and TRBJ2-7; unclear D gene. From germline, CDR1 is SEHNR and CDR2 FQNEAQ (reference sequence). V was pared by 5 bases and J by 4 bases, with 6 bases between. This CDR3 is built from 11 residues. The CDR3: CASSQLYEQYF. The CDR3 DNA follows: TGTGCCAGCAGCCAATTATACGAGCAGTACTTC.

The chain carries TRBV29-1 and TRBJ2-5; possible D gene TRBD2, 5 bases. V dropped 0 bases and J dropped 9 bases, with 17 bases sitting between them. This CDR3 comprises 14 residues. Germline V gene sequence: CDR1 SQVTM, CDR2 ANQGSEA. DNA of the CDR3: TGCAGCGTTGAAGATCTAATATCGAAGGAGGCCCAGTACTTC. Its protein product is CSVEDLISKEAQYF.

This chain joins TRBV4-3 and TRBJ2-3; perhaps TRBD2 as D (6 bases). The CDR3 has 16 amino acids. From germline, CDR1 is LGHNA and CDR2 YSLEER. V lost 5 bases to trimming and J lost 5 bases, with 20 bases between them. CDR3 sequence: CASSWSVAGSLDTQYF. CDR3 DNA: TGCGCCAGCAGCTGGTCGGTAGCCGGGAGTCTAGATACGCAGTATTTT.

CDR3 sequence: CAISGARQETQYF. Here the CDR3 DNA reads TGTGCCATCAGTGGAGCTCGTCAAGAGACCCAGTACTTC. The rearrangement links TRBV10-3 to TRBJ2-5; D is unresolved. Germline V gene lookup returns CDR1 ENHRY and CDR2 SYGVKD. Trimming stripped 4 bases from V and 2 bases from J, with 8 bases between. The CDR3 totals 13 residues.

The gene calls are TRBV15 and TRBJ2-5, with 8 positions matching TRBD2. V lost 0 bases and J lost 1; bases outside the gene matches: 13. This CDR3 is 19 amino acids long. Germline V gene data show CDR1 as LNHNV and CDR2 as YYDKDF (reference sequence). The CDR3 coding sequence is TGTGCCACCAGCAGAGATCGTAGCCGGGAGGGCCTGGTCCAAGAGACCCAGTACTTC. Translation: CATSRDRSREGLVQETQYF.

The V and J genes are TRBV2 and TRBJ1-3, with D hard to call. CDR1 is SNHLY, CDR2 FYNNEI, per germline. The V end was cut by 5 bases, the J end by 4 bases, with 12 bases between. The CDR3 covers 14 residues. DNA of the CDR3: TGTGCCAGCAGTAGGACGTCGGCAGGAAACACCATATATTTT. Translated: CASSRTSAGNTIYF.

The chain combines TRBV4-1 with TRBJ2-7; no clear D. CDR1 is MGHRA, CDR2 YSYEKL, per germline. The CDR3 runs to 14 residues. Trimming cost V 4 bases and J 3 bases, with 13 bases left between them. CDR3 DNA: TGCGCCAGCAGCCTAGTCCTGGACGGCTACGAGCAGTACTTC. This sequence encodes CASSLVLDGYEQYF.

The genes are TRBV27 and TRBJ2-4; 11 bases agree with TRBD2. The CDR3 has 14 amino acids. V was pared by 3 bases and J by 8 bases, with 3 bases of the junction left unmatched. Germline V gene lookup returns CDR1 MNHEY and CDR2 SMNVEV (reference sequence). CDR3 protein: CASSFSSGRYIQYF. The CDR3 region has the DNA TGTGCCAGCAGTTTTTCTAGCGGGAGGTACATTCAGTACTTC.

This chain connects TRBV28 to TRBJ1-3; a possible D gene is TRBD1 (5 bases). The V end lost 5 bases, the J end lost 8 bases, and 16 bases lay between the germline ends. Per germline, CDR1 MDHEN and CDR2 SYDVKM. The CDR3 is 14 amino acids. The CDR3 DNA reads TGTGCCAGCAGTACGCCGACAGTATCACACACCATATATTTT. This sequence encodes CASSTPTVSHTIYF.

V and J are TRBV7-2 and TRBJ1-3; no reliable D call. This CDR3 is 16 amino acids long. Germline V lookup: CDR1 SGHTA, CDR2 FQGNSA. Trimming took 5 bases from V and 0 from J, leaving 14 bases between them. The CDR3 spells CASSPHPQSSGNTIYF. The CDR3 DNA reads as TGTGCCAGCAGCCCCCACCCACAGAGCTCTGGAAACACCATATATTTT.

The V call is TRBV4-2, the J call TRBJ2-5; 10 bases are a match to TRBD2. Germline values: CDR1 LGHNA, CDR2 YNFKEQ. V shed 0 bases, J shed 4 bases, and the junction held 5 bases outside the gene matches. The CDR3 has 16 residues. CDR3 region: CASSQENSGRPETQYF. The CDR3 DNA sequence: TGTGCCAGCAGCCAAGAGAATAGCGGGAGGCCAGAGACCCAGTACTTC.